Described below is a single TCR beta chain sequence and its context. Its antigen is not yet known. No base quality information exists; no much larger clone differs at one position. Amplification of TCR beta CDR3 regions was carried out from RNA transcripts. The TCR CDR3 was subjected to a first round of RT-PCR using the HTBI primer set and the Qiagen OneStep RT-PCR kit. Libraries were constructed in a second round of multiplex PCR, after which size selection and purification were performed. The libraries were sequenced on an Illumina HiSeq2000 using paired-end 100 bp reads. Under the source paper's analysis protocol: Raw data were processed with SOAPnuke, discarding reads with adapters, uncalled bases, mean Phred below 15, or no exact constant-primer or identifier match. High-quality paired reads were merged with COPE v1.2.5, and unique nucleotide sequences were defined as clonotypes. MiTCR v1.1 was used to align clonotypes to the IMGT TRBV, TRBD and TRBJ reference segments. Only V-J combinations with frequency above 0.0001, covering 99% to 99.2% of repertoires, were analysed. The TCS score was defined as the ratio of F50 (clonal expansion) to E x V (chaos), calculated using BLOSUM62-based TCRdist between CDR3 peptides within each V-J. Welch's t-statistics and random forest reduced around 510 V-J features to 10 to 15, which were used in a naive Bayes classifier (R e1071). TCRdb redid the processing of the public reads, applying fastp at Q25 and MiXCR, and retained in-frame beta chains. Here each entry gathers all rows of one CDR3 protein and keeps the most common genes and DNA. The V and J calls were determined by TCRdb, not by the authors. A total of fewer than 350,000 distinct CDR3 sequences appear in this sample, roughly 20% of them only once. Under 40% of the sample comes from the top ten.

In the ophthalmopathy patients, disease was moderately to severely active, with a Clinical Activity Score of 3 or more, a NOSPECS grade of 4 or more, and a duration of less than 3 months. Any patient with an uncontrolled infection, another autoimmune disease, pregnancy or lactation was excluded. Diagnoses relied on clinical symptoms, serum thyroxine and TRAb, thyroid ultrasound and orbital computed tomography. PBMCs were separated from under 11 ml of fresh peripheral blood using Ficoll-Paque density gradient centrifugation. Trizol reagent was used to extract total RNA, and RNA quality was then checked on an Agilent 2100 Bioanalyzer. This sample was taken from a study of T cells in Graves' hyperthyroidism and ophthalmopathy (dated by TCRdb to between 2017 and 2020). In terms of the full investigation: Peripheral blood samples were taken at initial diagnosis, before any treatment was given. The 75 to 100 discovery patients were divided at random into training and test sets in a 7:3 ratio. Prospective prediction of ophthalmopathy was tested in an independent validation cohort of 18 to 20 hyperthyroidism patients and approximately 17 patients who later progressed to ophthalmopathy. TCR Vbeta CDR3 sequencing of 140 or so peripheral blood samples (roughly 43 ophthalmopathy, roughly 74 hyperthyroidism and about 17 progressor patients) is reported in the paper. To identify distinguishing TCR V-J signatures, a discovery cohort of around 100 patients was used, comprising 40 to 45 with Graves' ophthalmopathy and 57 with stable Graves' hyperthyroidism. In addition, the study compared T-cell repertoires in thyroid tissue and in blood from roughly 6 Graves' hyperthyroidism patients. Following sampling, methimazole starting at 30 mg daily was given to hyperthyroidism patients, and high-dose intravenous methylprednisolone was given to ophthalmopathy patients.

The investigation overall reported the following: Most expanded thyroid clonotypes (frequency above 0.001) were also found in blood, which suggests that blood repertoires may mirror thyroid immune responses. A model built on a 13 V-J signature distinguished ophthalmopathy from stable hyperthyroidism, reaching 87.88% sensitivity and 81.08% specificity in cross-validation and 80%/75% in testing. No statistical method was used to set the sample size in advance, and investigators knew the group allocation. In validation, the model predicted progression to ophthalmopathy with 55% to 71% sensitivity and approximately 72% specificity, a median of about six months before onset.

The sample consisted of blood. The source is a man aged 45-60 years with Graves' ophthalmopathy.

At the DNA level, the sequence is TGTGCCAGTAGTATTCGGCTAGTCGGGTTTATCGGGGAGCTGTTTTTT. Translation gives CASSIRLVGFIGELFF. The chain is assembled from TRBV19 and TRBJ2-2, with no confident D gene call. The CDR3 spans 16 residues, from the cysteine through the phenylalanine. Just CDR3 DNA is preserved here, 48 bases in frame from base 1. Taken from the germline V gene (reference sequence), the CDR1 and CDR2 loops are LNHDA and SQIVND. The germline ends are 18 bases apart after V is trimmed by 3 bases and J by 7 bases.